The 31 T cell receptor beta chains given below trace back to one sample, sequenced in a study of cytomegalovirus exposure and HLA in healthy donors. Vbeta (60) and Jbeta (13) primers were used in the PCR. Data came from immunoSEQ multiplex PCR; TCRdb stores just in-frame clones and leaves some out. Among 50,000 or so clones, under 75% were seen once, and the ten largest hold around 5.9%. The sample was PBMCs. The receptor source for this set is a man younger than 45 in good health and CMV-seronegative.

This clone turned up a few times. This chain links TRBV6-5 with TRBJ2-3; TRBD1 is a possible D gene (5 bases). Germline V lookup: CDR1 MNHEY, CDR2 SVGAGI. The CDR3 spans 14 residues. V was pared by 5 bases and J by 2 bases, with 11 bases between. The CDR3 DNA reads TGTGCCAGCAGTACCGGACATGTCACAGATACGCAGTATTTT. Protein: CASSTGHVTDTQYF.

The chain couples TRBV9 to TRBJ2-1, with TRBD2 identical over 15 bases. J was trimmed by 9 bases and V by 1 base; bases with no gene match: 8. This CDR3 has 17 amino acids. CDR1 is SGDLS, CDR2 YYNGEE, per germline. The CDR3 spells CASSVLGLAGGPIEQFF. The CDR3 coding sequence is TGTGCCAGCAGCGTACTCGGACTAGCGGGAGGGCCGATTGAGCAGTTCTTC. Full variable domain (missing parts from reference TRBV9 and TRBJ2-1): DSGVTQTPKHLITATGQRVTLRCSPRSGDLSVYWYQQSLDQGLQFLIQYYNGEERAKGNILERFSAQQFPDLHSELNLSSLELGDSALYFCASSVLGLAGGPIEQFFGPGTRLTVL.

This chain links TRBV7-8 with TRBJ2-7; 10 bases fit TRBD1. The CDR3 consists of 14 residues. Germline V lookup: CDR1 SGHVS, CDR2 FQNEAQ. The V gene end was trimmed by 4 bases and the J gene end by 0 bases; junction bases not matched to a gene: 0. CDR3 in amino acids: CASSWTGGSYEQYF. CDR3 coding DNA: TGTGCCAGCAGCTGGACAGGGGGCTCCTACGAGCAGTACTTC.

The V and J genes are TRBV10-2 and TRBJ2-2; D unresolved. The CDR3 totals 13 residues. CDR1 is WSHSY, CDR2 SAAADI, per germline. V shed 10 bases and J shed 6 bases, with 15 bases lying between them. CDR3 coding DNA: TGCGCCACATTGCGTAATGCCGCCGGGGAGCTGTTTTTT. Its protein product is CATLRNAAGELFF.

This clone was seen a few times. This chain links TRBV7-8 with TRBJ2-7; 8 bases line up with TRBD2. The V gene's germline CDR1 is SGHVS and CDR2 FQNEAQ. V lost 6 bases, J lost 0 bases, and 4 bases stayed unmatched. This CDR3 contains 14 residues. CDR3 sequence (DNA): TGTGCCAGCAGACCTACTAGCGGCTCCTACGAGCAGTACTTC. Translating gives CASRPTSGSYEQYF.

This sequence joins TRBV9 and TRBJ2-7; D gene unclear. Germline CDR1 reads SGDLS; CDR2 reads YYNGEE. With 4 bases removed from V and 5 bases from J, the gap between germline ends came to 10 bases. The CDR3 has 12 amino acids. CDR3 in amino acids: CASSTYSDEQYF. As DNA, the CDR3 is TGTGCCAGCAGCACTTATTCGGACGAGCAGTACTTC.

V is TRBV12-5 and J is TRBJ1-2; a possible D gene is TRBD1 (6 bases). The CDR3 length is 14 residues. CDR1 and CDR2 from the germline V gene are LGHNT and FRNRAP. Trimming took 5 bases from V and 2 from J, leaving 12 bases between them. The CDR3 DNA follows: TGTGCTAGTGGTACGACAGGCCTAAACTATGGCTACACCTTC. Protein: CASGTTGLNYGYTF.

The rearrangement joins TRBV5-1 to TRBJ2-2, with 9 positions matching TRBD2. V lost 5 bases, J lost 6 bases, and 11 bases stayed unmatched. Germline CDR1 SGHRS, CDR2 YFSETQ. The CDR3 has 16 amino acids. The CDR3 region has the DNA TGCGCCAGCAGAAAACCGGGACTAGCTTCCTCCGGGGAGCTGTTTTTT. This codes for CASRKPGLASSGELFF.

This chain joins TRBV20-1 and TRBJ2-1; maybe TRBD2 (5 bases). The germline gives CDR1 DFQATT, CDR2 SNEGSKA (reference sequence). The CDR3 is 10 residues long. Here the CDR3 reads CSGVYNEQFF. The CDR3 DNA reads TGCAGCGGGGTTTACAATGAGCAGTTCTTC.

This chain connects TRBV11-2 to TRBJ2-4; 7 bases align to TRBD2. V dropped 6 bases and J dropped 1; count of bases not matched to a gene: 9. There are 16 residues in the CDR3. The germline CDR1 and CDR2 sequences are SGHAT and FQNNGV. The CDR3 region is CASRGLGGRAKNIQYF. The CDR3 nucleotides are TGTGCCAGCAGAGGACTGGGGGGGAGGGCCAAAAACATTCAGTACTTC.

This chain links TRBV5-5 with TRBJ2-7; D may be TRBD2 (6 bases). V was pared by 4 bases and J by 2 bases, with 10 bases between. CDR1 and CDR2 (germline): SGHKS, YYEKEE (reference sequence). The CDR3 runs 13 residues. The CDR3 region is CASSRTSTYEQYF. In DNA, the CDR3 is TGTGCCAGCAGCCGTACTAGCACCTACGAGCAGTACTTC.

This chain links TRBV9 with TRBJ1-6; perhaps TRBD1 as D (6 bases). The V gene lost 3 bases and the J gene lost 9 bases, with 16 bases spanning the gap. CDR1 is SGDLS, CDR2 YYNGEE, per germline. This CDR3 comprises 15 residues. CDR3 loop: CASSALETGGSPLHF. CDR3 DNA: TGTGCCAGCAGCGCCCTTGAGACAGGTGGTTCACCCCTCCACTTT. The full variable domain, with the rest looked up from reference TRBV9 and TRBJ1-6, is DSGVTQTPKHLITATGQRVTLRCSPRSGDLSVYWYQQSLDQGLQFLIQYYNGEERAKGNILERFSAQQFPDLHSELNLSSLELGDSALYFCASSALETGGSPLHFGNGTRLTVT.

The chain uses TRBV28 and TRBJ2-7; 8 bases map to TRBD1. The V segment lost 2 bases and the J segment 5 bases; nucleotides outside the gene matches: 8. The CDR3 spans 15 residues. In germline, CDR1 is MDHEN, CDR2 SYDVKM. CDR3 amino acids: CASSLRQGARNEQYF. In DNA, the CDR3 is TGTGCCAGCAGTTTACGTCAGGGGGCGAGGAACGAGCAGTACTTC.

The rearrangement joins TRBV6-4 to TRBJ2-3; the match to TRBD2 covers 7 bases. Per the germline V gene, CDR1 is MRHNA and CDR2 is SNTAGT. The CDR3 spans 15 residues. Unmatched junction bases numbered 6, after V lost 2 bases and J lost 4 bases. The CDR3 sequence: CASSDGEGGPDTQYF. The DNA of the CDR3 is TGTGCCAGCAGTGACGGGGAGGGTGGCCCAGATACGCAGTATTTT.

The rearrangement joins TRBV5-1 to TRBJ2-1, with 7 bases aligning to TRBD2. J gave up 0 bases and V 0 bases, and 6 bases lay outside the gene matches. The CDR3 covers 17 residues. CDR1 and CDR2 from the germline V gene are SGHRS and YFSETQ. The CDR3 sequence is CASSLGLGGPSYNEQFF. The CDR3 DNA follows: TGCGCCAGCAGCTTGGGACTGGGAGGGCCCTCCTACAATGAGCAGTTCTTC.

In DNA form, the CDR3 reads TGTGCCAGCAGTTACGACAATCAGGGCTACGAGCAGTACTTC. Residues: CASSYDNQGYEQYF. This rearrangement joins TRBV6-5 to TRBJ2-7, with D perhaps TRBD1 (5 bases). V gave up 2 bases and J gave up 3 bases, with 11 bases separating them. CDR3 size: 14 residues. CDR1 is MNHEY and CDR2 is SVGAGI in the germline V gene.

This clone was picked up a small number of times. The rearrangement uses TRBV10-1 and TRBJ1-1; 8 bases match TRBD1. CDR1 and CDR2 from the germline V gene are WNHNN and SYGVQD (reference sequence). The CDR3 loop spans 16 amino acids. Trimming at V came to 3 bases and at J to 5 bases, leaving 11 bases not matched to a gene. The CDR3 DNA follows: TGCGCCAGCAGTGAAGGCAGGGGGCAGGTGAGGACTGAAGCTTTCTTT. Its protein product is CASSEGRGQVRTEAFF.

This chain links TRBV7-2 with TRBJ2-7; no clear D. Per the germline V gene, CDR1 is SGHTA and CDR2 is FQGNSA. This CDR3 comprises 12 residues. Deletions cut 6 bases from V and 1 base from J, with 7 bases between. The CDR3 DNA is TGTGCCAGCAGTGGTAGTTCCTACGAGCAGTACTTC. Residues: CASSGSSYEQYF.

The chain links TRBV5-5 to TRBJ1-4; 10 positions agree with TRBD1. V lost 4 bases, J lost 7 bases, and 10 bases stayed unmatched. Germline CDR1 reads SGHKS; CDR2 reads YYEKEE (reference sequence). The CDR3 totals 16 residues. The CDR3, as DNA: TGTGCCAGCAGCCGAACCGCGGGACAGGGGTTTGAAAAACTGTTTTTT. It is translated as CASSRTAGQGFEKLFF.

V usage is TRBV2 and J usage is TRBJ2-7, with 8 nucleotides matching TRBD2. Germline CDR1 SNHLY, CDR2 FYNNEI. Germline trimming cut 4 bases from V and 0 bases from J; bases unmatched to any gene: 8. This CDR3 contains 16 residues. The CDR3 region has the DNA TGTGCCAGCAGTGGGGGGGGGACTAGAAGCTCCTACGAGCAGTACTTC. As protein: CASSGGGTRSSYEQYF. The whole variable domain, remainder taken from reference TRBV2 and TRBJ2-7, is EPEVTQTPSHQVTQMGQEVILRCVPISNHLYFYWYRQILGQKVEFLVSFYNNEISEKSEIFDDQFSVERPDGSNFTLKIRSTKLEDSAMYFCASSGGGTRSSYEQYFGPGTRLTVT.

The CDR3 bases are TGCGCCAGCAGCCACAACCGGGACAGGAACACTGAAGCTTTCTTT. Translation: CASSHNRDRNTEAFF. The rearrangement links TRBV4-1 to TRBJ1-1; 7 positions agree with TRBD1. Germline trimming cut 3 bases from V and 1 base from J; bases unmatched to any gene: 5. Germline CDR1 is MGHRA and CDR2 is YSYEKL. The CDR3 loop spans 15 amino acids.

The sample holds a few counts of this clone. The sample carries other DNA sequences with the same CDR3. The genes are TRBV6-5 and TRBJ1-2; weak D call: TRBD1 (5 bases). Germline CDR1 MNHEY, CDR2 SVGAGI. This CDR3 comprises 15 residues. V was clipped by 0 bases and J by 1 base, with 9 bases between them. The CDR3 DNA is TGTGCCAGCAGTTACTCGGCAGGGATTAACTATGGCTACACCTTC. It encodes CASSYSAGINYGYTF.

The V gene is TRBV5-6, the J gene TRBJ1-5, with D possibly matching TRBD1 (6 bases). From germline, CDR1 is SGHDT and CDR2 YYEEEE. The CDR3 runs 15 residues. Trimming removed 4 bases at V and 5 bases at J, with 16 bases between. The CDR3 DNA sequence: TGTGCCAGCAGCATTTACAGGGTATGGGATCAGCCCCAGCATTTT. This gives the protein CASSIYRVWDQPQHF.

The chain carries TRBV5-1 and TRBJ2-5, with TRBD1 matching 8 bases. CDR3 length equals 16 residues. Germline V gene sequence: CDR1 SGHRS, CDR2 YFSETQ. Trimming cost V 4 bases and J 2 bases; bases outside gene matches: 10. CDR3 nucleotide sequence: TGCGCCAGCAGCCCCGGACAGGGAGTGGGGCAAGAGACCCAGTACTTC. It codes for CASSPGQGVGQETQYF.

The V gene is TRBV6-5, the J gene TRBJ2-7; the D gene is possibly TRBD1 (6 bases). CDR3 length: 12 amino acids. CDR1 is MNHEY, CDR2 SVGAGI, per germline. V gave up 10 bases and J gave up 2 bases, with 12 bases separating them. The CDR3 region is CATRDTTYEQYF. CDR3 DNA: TGTGCCACCCGGGACACCACCTACGAGCAGTACTTC.

This clone has just one count. The J gene is TRBJ1-2, the V gene TRBV5-1; D is possibly TRBD1 (6 bases). Germline values: CDR1 SGHRS, CDR2 YFSETQ. V was pared by 0 bases and J by 6 bases, with 12 bases between. The CDR3 length is 14 residues. CDR3: CASSLDSPGDGYTF. Here the CDR3 DNA reads TGCGCCAGCAGCTTGGACAGCCCAGGGGATGGCTACACCTTC.

This rearrangement joins TRBV28 to TRBJ1-2; a possible D gene is TRBD1 (5 bases). V was cut by 6 bases and J by 7 bases, with 18 bases left in between. The CDR3 is 14 residues long. Germline assignment: CDR1 MDHEN and CDR2 SYDVKM. CDR3 bases: TGTGCCAGCAGGACTTTTGGGGCGGGGGGTGGCTACACCTTC. Its protein is CASRTFGAGGGYTF.

The rearrangement uses TRBV5-1 and TRBJ2-7; 8 positions match TRBD2. The trim removed 5 bases at V and 4 bases at J, leaving 8 bases unmatched. This CDR3 contains 14 residues. The germline gives CDR1 SGHRS, CDR2 YFSETQ. As DNA, the CDR3 is TGCGCCAGCAGTCCGGGACTAGAGACATACGAGCAGTACTTC. The encoded protein is CASSPGLETYEQYF. The variable domain in full, with the rest retrieved from reference TRBV5-1 and TRBJ2-7, is KAGVTQTPRYLIKTRGQQVTLSCSPISGHRSVSWYQQTPGQGLQFLFEYFSETQRNKGNFPGRFSGRQFSNSRSEMNVSTLELGDSALYLCASSPGLETYEQYFGPGTRLTVT.

V usage is TRBV19 and J usage is TRBJ1-2; D is possibly TRBD1 (5 bases). Trimming pared 6 bases from V and 2 bases from J, leaving 13 bases between. Germline loops: CDR1 LNHDA, CDR2 SQIVND (reference sequence). This CDR3 has 14 amino acids. CDR3 residues: CASRLRQGNYGYTF. In nucleotides, the CDR3 is TGTGCCAGTAGGCTACGGCAGGGAAACTATGGCTACACCTTC.

This chain connects TRBV10-2 to TRBJ1-1, with TRBD1 identical over 8 bases. The CDR3 consists of 13 residues. Germline CDR1 WSHSY, CDR2 SAAADI. The J segment lost 4 bases and the V segment lost 6 bases, leaving 4 bases of the junction unmatched. This CDR3 is CASRNQGATEAFF. As DNA, the CDR3 is TGCGCCAGCAGAAATCAGGGGGCCACTGAAGCTTTCTTT.

This sequence joins TRBV6-5 and TRBJ1-4; a possible D gene is TRBD1 (5 bases). Germline loops: CDR1 MNHEY, CDR2 SVGAGI. V lost 6 bases to trimming and J lost 8 bases, with 13 bases between them. CDR3 length: 13 residues. The CDR3 sequence: CASRGGNREKLFF. The CDR3 bases are TGTGCCAGCAGGGGGGGAAACCGGGAAAAACTGTTTTTT.